This TCR beta chain was sequenced for a study of shared clonotypes between healthy human individuals. Healthy HIV-negative adults without recent acute infections or vaccinations served as donors. With regard to this clone: At one boundary the junction diverges from the germline segment, which might be a read error.

Germline values: CDR1 MRHNA, CDR2 SNTAGT. The CDR3 is 13 amino acids. The method was immunoSEQ multiplex PCR; TCRdb's version includes in-frame clones alone and lacks a portion of them. The table shows roughly 450,000 clones, with 75% to 85% occurring only once. The TCR originated in a middle-aged woman in good health. Some clones in this sample may be carry-over from other donors' samples. The chain joins TRBV6-4 to TRBJ1-5; D possibly corresponds to TRBD1 (6 bases). Sequencing used PBMCs. As DNA, the CDR3 is TGTGCCAGCAGTACAGGGCCCAATCAGTCCCAGCATTTT. This codes for CASSTGPNQSQHF.